The 25 T cell receptor beta chains given below trace back to one sample, sequenced in a study of blood T cell repertoires in COVID-19 (dated by TCRdb to about 2020). Library method: the immunoSEQ multiplex PCR assay. Entries here come from immuneACCESS through TCRdb and include only in-frame sequences with V and J called. Some clones fail to appear in such tables; in the studies checked, an unresolved V gene covers under half of the shortfall, and the cause of the remainder is unknown. Present in this sample are about 180,000 clones, about 87% of which were seen just once. Clones ranked in the top ten supply roughly 4% of the sample. The sequenced sample consisted of peripheral blood. The receptors here all came from a woman aged 30 to 39 with acute or convalescent COVID-19.

This chain connects TRBV18 to TRBJ1-3; D possibly corresponds to TRBD1 (5 bases). Trimming pared 2 bases from V and 1 base from J, leaving 18 bases between. Germline-derived CDR1 and CDR2 are KGHSH and LQKENI. The CDR3 has 18 residues. The CDR3 is CASSPFLQVAGSGNTIYF. CDR3 coding DNA: TGTGCCAGCTCACCATTTTTACAGGTCGCAGGATCTGGAAACACCATATATTTT.

This clone is a singleton in its sample. The same CDR3 can be traced to other DNA sequences in this sample. The chain uses TRBV7-9 and TRBJ2-7; D is perhaps TRBD2 (6 bases). Germline V gene data show CDR1 as SEHNR and CDR2 as FQNEAQ (reference sequence). V shed 3 bases and J shed 1 base, with 10 bases lying between them. This CDR3 region has 14 residues. The CDR3 DNA reads TGTGCCAGCAGCTTGGGGACTGGGTCCTACGAGCAGTACTTC. Encoded protein: CASSLGTGSYEQYF.

DNA for the CDR3: TGTGCCAGCAGCCAGGGCCCGAACTATGGCTACACCTTC. Translating it yields CASSQGPNYGYTF. The chain uses TRBV16 and TRBJ1-2; no clear D gene. The CDR3 loop spans 13 amino acids. CDR1 is KGHSY and CDR2 is FQNENV in the germline V gene. Trimming removed 3 bases at V and 2 bases at J, with 7 bases between.

This chain joins TRBV5-1 and TRBJ2-2, with 10 bases lining up with TRBD2. The CDR3 has 18 amino acids. Unmatched junction bases numbered 8, after V lost 3 bases and J lost 0 bases. Germline CDR1 and CDR2: SGHRS and YFSETQ. The CDR3 coding sequence is TGCGCCAGCAGCTCAGGACTAGCGGAAAACGCGAACACCGGGGAGCTGTTTTTT. Encoded protein: CASSSGLAENANTGELFF. Full variable domain (remainder filled in from reference TRBV5-1 and TRBJ2-2): KAGVTQTPRYLIKTRGQQVTLSCSPISGHRSVSWYQQTPGQGLQFLFEYFSETQRNKGNFPGRFSGRQFSNSRSEMNVSTLELGDSALYLCASSSGLAENANTGELFFGEGSRLTVL.

The chain has TRBV11-3 and TRBJ2-1; 11 nucleotides line up with TRBD1. V lost 4 bases and J lost 0; bases outside the gene matches: 11. Germline loops: CDR1 SGHNT, CDR2 YENEEA. CDR3 length equals 19 residues. DNA of the CDR3: TGTGCCAGCAGCTATAGGACAGGGGGCGCCCCGAGCTCCTACAATGAGCAGTTCTTC. This gives the protein CASSYRTGGAPSSYNEQFF.

This clone was detected only once. The chain uses TRBV2 and TRBJ2-2, with a weak D call TRBD1 (5 bases). CDR3 length: 12 residues. The germline CDR1 and CDR2 sequences are SNHLY and FYNNEI. The V and J ends lost 4 bases and 8 bases respectively, with 8 bases between them. This CDR3 reads CASSGGGGELFF. For the CDR3, the DNA is TGTGCCAGCAGTGGGGGCGGTGGGGAGCTGTTTTTT.

The chain uses TRBV5-6 and TRBJ2-3; a weak D match, TRBD1 (6 bases). Germline CDR1 and CDR2: SGHDT and YYEEEE. Trimming cost V 0 bases and J 4 bases, with 6 bases left between them. CDR3 length: 13 amino acids. The CDR3 region is CASSLAGADTQYF. In DNA, the CDR3 is TGTGCCAGCAGCTTGGCAGGGGCAGATACGCAGTATTTT.

This rearrangement joins TRBV19 to TRBJ2-3, with 9 bases fitting TRBD2. From germline, CDR1 is LNHDA and CDR2 SQIVND (reference sequence). There are 11 residues in the CDR3. Losses at the gene ends were 11 bases for V and 7 bases for J; bases not matched to a gene: 4. The CDR3 DNA follows: TGTGCCCGACTAGCGGCAAATACGCAGTATTTT. The encoded protein is CARLAANTQYF.

V and J are TRBV5-1 and TRBJ1-2, with 12 bases lining up with TRBD1. Looked up from germline, CDR1 is SGHRS and CDR2 is YFSETQ. This CDR3 has 13 residues. With 4 bases clipped from V and 10 bases from J, the junction kept 5 bases outside the gene matches. CDR3 nucleotides: TGCGCCAGCAGCCTAGGGACAGGGGGCGACTACACCTTC. Residues: CASSLGTGGDYTF.

The rearrangement links TRBV4-1 to TRBJ2-1; D is unclear. Trimming removed 1 base at V and 1 base at J, with 11 bases between. Germline V CDR1 and CDR2: MGHRA, YSYEKL. The CDR3 consists of 16 residues. The CDR3 protein is CASSQGATASYNEQFF. DNA of the CDR3: TGCGCCAGCAGCCAAGGAGCCACCGCGTCCTACAATGAGCAGTTCTTC.

The chain is built from TRBV5-6 and TRBJ2-5; no clear D. The CDR3 is 12 residues long. Trimming removed 1 base at V and 4 bases at J, with 5 bases between. Germline CDR1 and CDR2: SGHDT and YYEEEE. CDR3 DNA: TGTGCCAGCAGCTTGTACACAGAGACCCAGTACTTC. Encoded protein: CASSLYTETQYF. The whole variable domain, filled in from reference TRBV5-6 and TRBJ2-5, reads DAGVTQSPTHLIKTRGQQVTLRCSPKSGHDTVSWYQQALGQGPQFIFQYYEEEERQRGNFPDRFSGHQFPNYSSELNVNALLLGDSALYLCASSLYTETQYFGPGTRLLVL.

V usage is TRBV6-6 and J usage is TRBJ2-7; 8 bases fit TRBD2. With 6 bases clipped from V and 7 bases from J, the junction kept 11 bases outside the gene matches. This CDR3 is built from 14 residues. CDR1 is MNHNY and CDR2 is SVGAGI in the germline V gene (reference sequence). The CDR3 region is CASSGIGLAGEQYF. In nucleotides, the CDR3 is TGTGCCAGCAGCGGAATCGGACTAGCAGGAGAGCAGTACTTC.

This chain uses TRBV5-4 with TRBJ1-4; D perhaps matches TRBD1 (6 bases). CDR3 length equals 16 residues. Germline-derived CDR1 and CDR2 are SGHNT and YYREEE (reference sequence). Trimming stripped 4 bases from V and 5 bases from J, with 18 bases between. CDR3 sequence reads: CASSAGGRSFNEKLFF. CDR3 nucleotides: TGTGCCAGCAGCGCGGGGGGGCGCAGTTTCAATGAAAAACTGTTTTTT.

The chain recombines TRBV18 with TRBJ2-7, with D perhaps TRBD2 (6 bases). V was pared by 5 bases and J by 6 bases, with 11 bases between. Germline V CDR1 and CDR2: KGHSH, LQKENI. This CDR3 has 12 residues. As DNA, the CDR3 is TGTGCCAGCTCAATCTTGGGGGGCGAGCAGTACTTC. Protein: CASSILGGEQYF.

Points on this clone: A read error may be the cause here, since a much bigger clone is one base away. The V gene is TRBV5-1, the J gene TRBJ1-5; possible D gene TRBD1, 5 bases. CDR1 and CDR2 (germline): SGHRS, YFSETQ. This CDR3 is built from 14 residues. V lost 0 bases and J lost 5, with 9 bases in between. The CDR3 bases are TGCGCCAGCAGCTTGGGGGCGGGGGATCAGCCCCAGCATTTT. Residues: CASSLGAGDQPQHF.

The chain recombines TRBV10-3 with TRBJ2-2, with a weak D call TRBD1 (5 bases). The germline CDR1 and CDR2 sequences are ENHRY and SYGVKD. The CDR3 covers 14 residues. With 6 bases removed from V and 0 bases from J, the gap between germline ends came to 8 bases. CDR3 nucleotides: TGTGCCATCAGCAGGGTCCCGAACACCGGGGAGCTGTTTTTT. The encoded protein is CAISRVPNTGELFF.

The chain links TRBV6-1 to TRBJ2-1; D is possibly TRBD2 (5 bases). Germline CDR1 and CDR2: MNHNS and SASEGT. V shed 2 bases and J shed 0 bases, with 11 bases lying between them. The CDR3 sequence is 16 residues long. The CDR3 loop reads CASSERRRSSYNEQFF. CDR3 sequence (DNA): TGTGCCAGCAGTGAACGGCGGAGGAGCTCCTACAATGAGCAGTTCTTC.

V and J are TRBV24-1 and TRBJ2-5; 9 nucleotides match TRBD1. V trimming: 4 bases; J trimming: 5 bases; junction bases outside the gene matches: 13. The CDR3 runs 17 residues. In germline, CDR1 is KGHDR, CDR2 SFDVKD. CDR3 region: CATSDPPGTGQLETQYF. The CDR3 nucleotides read TGTGCCACCAGTGACCCGCCCGGGACAGGGCAACTGGAGACCCAGTACTTC.

The rearrangement links TRBV12-3 or TRBV12-4 to TRBJ2-5, with a weak D call TRBD1 (6 bases). V was shortened by 10 bases and J by 5 bases, with 14 bases between the two germline ends. The CDR3 has 12 residues. CDR3 sequence (DNA): TGTGCCACACAGGGTTGGGGGGAGACCCAGTACTTC. It encodes CATQGWGETQYF.

This chain connects TRBV5-5 to TRBJ2-6, with D tentatively TRBD1 (5 bases). Germline loops: CDR1 SGHKS, CDR2 YYEKEE (reference sequence). The CDR3 totals 15 residues. V was shortened by 2 bases and J by 0 bases, with 6 bases between the two germline ends. CDR3 in amino acids: CASSFDSSGANVLTF. The CDR3 coding sequence is TGTGCCAGCAGCTTCGACAGCTCTGGGGCCAACGTCCTGACTTTC.

The chain recombines TRBV6-6 with TRBJ1-1, with TRBD1 as a possible D gene (5 bases). This CDR3 has 11 residues. V was pared by 5 bases and J by 8 bases, with 9 bases between. The germline V gene has CDR1 MNHNY and CDR2 SVGAGI (reference sequence). In nucleotides, the CDR3 is TGTGCCAGCAGTGACAGAATAGAAGCTTTCTTT. It translates to CASSDRIEAFF.

This clone was detected once. This sequence joins TRBV27 and TRBJ2-3; 9 nucleotides agree with TRBD2. Germline CDR1 MNHEY, CDR2 SMNVEV (reference sequence). The V gene end was trimmed by 7 bases and the J gene end by 13 bases; junction bases not matched to a gene: 9. The CDR3 is made up of 12 amino acids. The DNA of the CDR3 is TGTGCCAGCACCAACGCCGGGACTAGCAAGTATTTT. Protein: CASTNAGTSKYF.

J is TRBJ1-2 and V is TRBV4-2; D may be TRBD1 (6 bases). Germline-derived CDR1 and CDR2 are LGHNA and YNFKEQ. This CDR3 region has 11 residues. Trimming removed 5 bases at V and 6 bases at J, with 7 bases between. The CDR3: CASSYRDGYTF. Here the CDR3 DNA reads TGTGCCAGCAGCTACAGGGATGGCTACACCTTC.

V usage is TRBV7-2 and J usage is TRBJ2-3; D is possibly TRBD2 (7 bases). The CDR3 is made up of 13 amino acids. Per germline, CDR1 SGHTA and CDR2 FQGNSA. Trimming stripped 2 bases from V and 6 bases from J, with 9 bases between. The DNA for the CDR3 is TGTGCCAGCAGCTTAAGGGGGGGCGATACGCAGTATTTT. The encoded protein is CASSLRGGDTQYF.

This chain connects TRBV7-9 to TRBJ1-4; D not resolved. V was trimmed by 5 bases and J by 0 bases, leaving 4 bases between them. Germline assignment: CDR1 SEHNR and CDR2 FQNEAQ (reference sequence). The CDR3 sequence is 13 residues long. The CDR3 DNA is TGTGCCAGCAGCCCCGCAACTAATGAAAAACTGTTTTTT. Its protein product is CASSPATNEKLFF. The variable domain in full, completed from reference TRBV7-9 and TRBJ1-4, reads DTGVSQNPRHKITKRGQNVTFRCDPISEHNRLYWYRQTLGQGPEFLTYFQNEAQLEKSRLLSDRFSAERPKGSFSTLEIQRTEQGDSAMYLCASSPATNEKLFFGSGTQLSVL.